One and the same sample provided the 32 T cell receptor beta chains below, sequenced in a study of control samples from healthy donors and cancer patients (dated by TCRdb to the early 2020s). Library preparation was by the immunoSEQ multiplex PCR assay. In its TCRdb copy, this immuneACCESS table keeps in-frame sequences only and misses some clones. Where compared with another copy, unresolved V genes explain less than half of these, and the others have no known cause. For this sample the table gives around 53,000 clones, of which around 90% were detected only once. Jointly, the top ten make up around 15% of the sample. Material: PBMCs. The receptor source for this set is a man aged 60 to 69 with head and neck cancer.

This chain joins TRBV7-2 and TRBJ1-5; D not resolved. With 2 bases removed from V and 6 bases from J, the gap between germline ends came to 14 bases. The CDR3 consists of 15 residues. Germline values: CDR1 SGHTA, CDR2 FQGNSA. In DNA form, the CDR3 reads TGTGCCAGCAGCTTATTCTTGGCACGCCTTCAGCCCCAGCATTTT. This gives the protein CASSLFLARLQPQHF.

J is TRBJ2-7 and V is TRBV5-4; the match to TRBD1 covers 8 bases. The junction had 10 bases not matched to a gene; V was cut back by 2 bases and J by 6 bases. The CDR3 sequence is 15 residues long. Germline V gene data show CDR1 as SGHNT and CDR2 as YYREEE (reference sequence). This CDR3 reads CASSFAGGQASEQYF. The CDR3 nucleotides read TGTGCCAGCAGCTTCGCAGGGGGACAGGCGAGCGAGCAGTACTTC.

The chain recombines TRBV9 with TRBJ2-2, with TRBD1 identical over 7 bases. This CDR3 spans 16 amino acids. Unmatched junction bases numbered 10, after V lost 2 bases and J lost 6 bases. In germline, CDR1 is SGDLS, CDR2 YYNGEE. CDR3 residues: CASSVTGVLGSGELFF. The DNA for the CDR3 is TGTGCCAGCAGCGTTACAGGGGTTCTTGGGTCCGGGGAGCTGTTTTTT.

Notes on this clone: At one of its ends the junction is not consistent with the germline gene, which may arise from a read error. The V gene is TRBV7-2, the J gene TRBJ2-2, with D tentatively TRBD1 (6 bases). Germline values: CDR1 SGHTA, CDR2 FQGNSA. CDR3 size: 16 residues. The CDR3 DNA sequence: TGTGCCAGCAGCTTTCGCGCAGGGGTCCACACCGGGGAGCTGCTTTTT. Translation gives CASSFRAGVHTGELLF.

The V gene is TRBV19, the J gene TRBJ2-3, with 9 bases fitting TRBD1. CDR1 is LNHDA and CDR2 is SQIVND in the germline V gene (reference sequence). This CDR3 contains 16 residues. J was trimmed by 5 bases and V by 6 bases; bases with no gene match: 12. Written as DNA, the CDR3 is TGTGCCAGTAGCCGCCACCGGACAGGGGTGCTAGATACGCAGTATTTT. This translates into CASSRHRTGVLDTQYF.

The gene calls are TRBV28 and TRBJ2-1; 9 positions agree with TRBD1. Germline V gives CDR1 MDHEN, CDR2 SYDVKM. Trimming took 6 bases from V and 8 from J; bases not matched to a gene: 8. CDR3 length equals 14 residues. CDR3 DNA sequence: TGTGCCAGCAGCTGGGGACAGGGTCGGGATGAGCAGTTCTTC. Encoded protein: CASSWGQGRDEQFF.

This clone has a handful of counts. The V and J genes are TRBV21-1 and TRBJ2-7; the table's D call, TRBD2, was not checked against the DNA. TRBV21-1 is tagged as a pseudogene. The CDR3 runs 13 residues. DNA for the CDR3: TGTGCCAGCAGCAAACGTCGACTGGGCGAGCAGTACTTC. Translation: CASSKRRLGEQYF.

The rearrangement links TRBV5-1 to TRBJ1-1; D possibly corresponds to TRBD1 (6 bases). Trimming removed 4 bases from V and 5 bases from J, with 21 bases in between. The CDR3 is made up of 16 amino acids. CDR1 and CDR2 (germline): SGHRS, YFSETQ. The CDR3 bases are TGCGCCAGCAGCCAAAACCAGATGAGGGGGGAAACTGAAGCTTTCTTT. This translates into CASSQNQMRGETEAFF.

The chain recombines TRBV5-1 with TRBJ2-3; D perhaps matches TRBD2 (6 bases). The CDR3 runs to 13 residues. Germline V gene lookup returns CDR1 SGHRS and CDR2 YFSETQ. Trimming removed 5 bases at V and 2 bases at J, with 9 bases between. CDR3 in amino acids: CASSAGLTDTQYF. In DNA, the CDR3 is TGCGCCAGCAGTGCGGGGCTCACAGATACGCAGTATTTT. Based on the CDR3 plus reference TRBV5-1 and TRBJ2-3, the full variable domain is KAGVTQTPRYLIKTRGQQVTLSCSPISGHRSVSWYQQTPGQGLQFLFEYFSETQRNKGNFPGRFSGRQFSNSRSEMNVSTLELGDSALYLCASSAGLTDTQYFGPGTRLTVL.

The DNA of the CDR3 is TGTGCCAGCAGTTTAGGATTAAAAGAGACCCAGTACTTC. Protein: CASSLGLKETQYF. The V and J genes are TRBV6-5 and TRBJ2-5, with D hard to call. CDR3 length equals 13 residues. The V and J ends lost 4 bases and 3 bases respectively, with 9 bases between them. Germline V gives CDR1 MNHEY, CDR2 SVGAGI.

This chain uses TRBV29-1 with TRBJ2-2; 8 bases map to TRBD1. The CDR3 has 14 residues. The V segment lost 5 bases and the J segment 1 base; nucleotides outside the gene matches: 3. CDR1 and CDR2 from the germline V gene are SQVTM and ANQGSEA. The CDR3 protein is CSVSGTGNTGELFF. Written as DNA, the CDR3 is TGCAGCGTTTCCGGGACAGGGAACACCGGGGAGCTGTTTTTT.

The chain links TRBV19 to TRBJ2-1; D uncertain. The CDR3 totals 13 residues. V lost 4 bases to trimming and J lost 6 bases, with 10 bases between them. Germline loops: CDR1 LNHDA, CDR2 SQIVND (reference sequence). CDR3 protein: CASSTNSANEQFF. The DNA for the CDR3 is TGTGCCAGTAGTACGAACTCCGCCAATGAGCAGTTCTTC. The entire variable domain, with the rest obtained from reference TRBV19 and TRBJ2-1, is as follows: DGGITQSPKYLFRKEGQNVTLSCEQNLNHDAMYWYRQDPGQGLRLIYYSQIVNDFQKGDIAEGYSVSREKKESFPLTVTSAQKNPTAFYLCASSTNSANEQFFGPGTRLTVL.

V is TRBV6-5 and J is TRBJ2-7, with 9 bases matching TRBD1. Trimming removed 4 bases from V and 2 bases from J; junction bases left unmatched: 9. The CDR3 runs 16 residues. From germline, CDR1 is MNHEY and CDR2 SVGAGI. In DNA form, the CDR3 reads TGTGCCAGCAGTTTTTCAACCGGGACAGGGCCCTACGAGCAGTACTTC. Amino acids: CASSFSTGTGPYEQYF.

The rearrangement joins TRBV28 to TRBJ2-2; the D is unclear. Germline loops: CDR1 MDHEN, CDR2 SYDVKM. The CDR3 runs 17 residues. Trimming shortened V by 2 bases and J by 4 bases, and 17 bases separated the two germline ends. The CDR3 loop is CASSLGRANPTTGELFF. The CDR3 DNA is TGTGCCAGCAGTTTAGGCCGCGCCAACCCCACCACCGGGGAGCTGTTTTTT.

The V call is TRBV4-3, the J call TRBJ1-6, with 8 bases lining up with TRBD1. The germline V gene has CDR1 LGHNA and CDR2 YSLEER. V shed 5 bases, J shed 8 bases, and the junction held 8 bases outside the gene matches. This CDR3 region has 15 residues. The DNA for the CDR3 is TGCGCCAGCAGCAGAGGGACAGGATGGGATTCACCCCTCCACTTT. It encodes CASSRGTGWDSPLHF.

The V call is TRBV5-1, the J call TRBJ2-7; D is tentatively TRBD1 or TRBD2 (5 bases each). The length of the CDR3 is 14 residues. V dropped 2 bases and J dropped 2 bases, with 11 bases sitting between them. Germline values: CDR1 SGHRS, CDR2 YFSETQ. CDR3 protein: CASSFRDGAYEQYF. Here the CDR3 DNA reads TGCGCCAGCAGCTTCCGGGACGGAGCCTACGAGCAGTACTTC.

This chain connects TRBV2 to TRBJ1-5; D is possibly TRBD1 (6 bases). V was clipped by 8 bases and J by 5 bases, with 13 bases between them. CDR3 size: 13 residues. CDR1 is SNHLY, CDR2 FYNNEI, per germline. The CDR3 is CASSGRGYQPQHF. Here the CDR3 DNA reads TGTGCCAGCTCAGGCAGGGGTTATCAGCCCCAGCATTTT.

The CDR3 here is CASRRQVGGGYTF. The CDR3 nucleotides are TGTGCCAGTAGACGACAGGTTGGGGGTGGCTACACCTTC. The chain combines TRBV19 with TRBJ1-2; D might be TRBD1 (6 bases). This CDR3 is 13 amino acids long. Germline CDR1 and CDR2: LNHDA and SQIVND (reference sequence). Between the trimmed V and J ends, which lost 6 bases and 7 bases, there was a span of 15 bases.

The J gene is TRBJ2-1, the V gene TRBV7-2; TRBD2 matches at 7 bases. Germline V gene data show CDR1 as SGHTA and CDR2 as FQGNSA. V was clipped by 0 bases and J by 8 bases; unmatched bases: 7. CDR3 length: 15 amino acids. DNA for the CDR3: TGTGCCAGCAGCTTAGCGGGGAGGGCTACGCATGAGCAGTTCTTC. The encoded protein is CASSLAGRATHEQFF.

In its sample, this clone was seen a few times. V and J are TRBV5-5 and TRBJ1-1; a possible D gene is TRBD1 (5 bases). The CDR3 contains 13 residues. V shed 5 bases and J shed 1 base, with 9 bases lying between them. The germline CDR1 and CDR2 sequences are SGHKS and YYEKEE (reference sequence). CDR3 coding DNA: TGTGCCAGCAGTACCGGGGGGAACACTGAAGCTTTCTTT. Translation gives CASSTGGNTEAFF.

This clone has a single count. The chain joins TRBV7-2 to TRBJ2-7; D is possibly TRBD2 (5 bases). The CDR3 totals 16 residues. Trimming shortened V by 1 base and J by 0 bases, and 13 bases separated the two germline ends. Looked up from germline, CDR1 is SGHTA and CDR2 is FQGNSA. The CDR3: CASSLVGGRTSYEQYF. CDR3 DNA: TGTGCCAGCAGCTTAGTTGGAGGACGTACCTCCTACGAGCAGTACTTC.

The chain has TRBV9 and TRBJ2-1; 8 bases are a match to TRBD2. The germline V gene has CDR1 SGDLS and CDR2 YYNGEE. The V gene end was trimmed by 3 bases and the J gene end by 5 bases; junction bases not matched to a gene: 13. The CDR3 runs to 17 residues. The CDR3: CASSAPLAGGGDNEQFF. The CDR3 DNA is TGTGCCAGCAGCGCGCCTCTGGCGGGGGGAGGGGACAATGAGCAGTTCTTC. The entire variable domain, with the rest obtained from reference TRBV9 and TRBJ2-1, is as follows: DSGVTQTPKHLITATGQRVTLRCSPRSGDLSVYWYQQSLDQGLQFLIQYYNGEERAKGNILERFSAQQFPDLHSELNLSSLELGDSALYFCASSAPLAGGGDNEQFFGPGTRLTVL.

The J gene is TRBJ2-1, the V gene TRBV20-1, with D uncertain. The CDR3 is 14 amino acids. Deletions cut 3 bases from V and 0 bases from J, with 9 bases between. Germline CDR1 is DFQATT and CDR2 is SNEGSKA (reference sequence). CDR3 sequence: CSASWVGSYNEQFF. CDR3 DNA sequence: TGCAGTGCTAGTTGGGTGGGCTCCTACAATGAGCAGTTCTTC.

The V and J genes are TRBV7-2 and TRBJ2-1, with D possibly being TRBD2 (5 bases). Deletions cut 6 bases from V and 9 bases from J, with 21 bases between. Germline V CDR1 and CDR2: SGHTA, FQGNSA. The CDR3 loop spans 15 amino acids. The DNA of the CDR3 is TGTGCCAGCAGGAGCGGCCAGGCGGCCTGGGGTGAGCAGTTCTTC. Its protein is CASRSGQAAWGEQFF.

The genes are TRBV2 and TRBJ2-1; 15 bases match TRBD2. Germline-derived CDR1 and CDR2 are SNHLY and FYNNEI. The CDR3 runs to 18 residues. V was pared by 7 bases and J by 1 base, with 8 bases of the junction left unmatched. The CDR3 DNA reads as TGTGCCAGCACTCCGGGACTAGCGGGGGGCCGTTCCTACAATGAGCAGTTCTTC. As protein: CASTPGLAGGRSYNEQFF.

V is TRBV5-1 and J is TRBJ2-2; 9 nucleotides match TRBD1. The CDR3 length is 16 residues. Per germline, CDR1 SGHRS and CDR2 YFSETQ. Trimming at V came to 2 bases and at J to 5 bases, leaving 7 bases not matched to a gene. The CDR3: CASSFTGQGGTGELFF. The CDR3 coding sequence is TGCGCCAGCAGCTTCACGGGACAGGGAGGGACCGGGGAGCTGTTTTTT.

The chain is built from TRBV28 and TRBJ2-6, with D perhaps given as TRBD1 or TRBD2 (6 bases each). The CDR3 length is 15 residues. The V end lost 6 bases, the J end lost 7 bases, and 16 bases lay between the germline ends. CDR1 MDHEN and CDR2 SYDVKM come from the germline V gene. CDR3 in amino acids: CASSGSGARANVLTF. In nucleotides, the CDR3 is TGTGCCAGCAGCGGATCGGGGGCAAGAGCCAACGTCCTGACTTTC.

This chain connects TRBV19 to TRBJ1-2; D not certain. The CDR3 consists of 12 residues. Germline V gives CDR1 LNHDA, CDR2 SQIVND (reference sequence). The CDR3 protein is CAVQTPNYGYTF. Written as DNA, the CDR3 is TGTGCGGTTCAAACCCCCAACTATGGCTACACCTTC. Together with reference TRBV19 and TRBJ1-2, the CDR3 gives the full variable domain: DGGITQSPKYLFRKEGQNVTLSCEQNLNHDAMYWYRQDPGQGLRLIYYSQIVNDFQKGDIAEGYSVSREKKESFPLTVTSAQKNPTAFYLCAVQTPNYGYTFGSGTRLTVV.

The chain links TRBV7-8 to TRBJ2-1; tentative D call: TRBD2 (6 bases). CDR3 length equals 14 residues. Trimming cost V 1 base and J 10 bases, with 14 bases left between them. Per germline, CDR1 SGHVS and CDR2 FQNEAQ. The CDR3, as DNA: TGTGCCAGCAGCTTAGACGGCGGGAAAACGGAGCAGTTCTTC. Translated, it gives CASSLDGGKTEQFF.

The V and J genes are TRBV6-4 and TRBJ2-1; D uncertain. The V end lost 6 bases, the J end lost 5 bases, and 14 bases lay between the germline ends. The CDR3 extends over 14 amino acids. Germline V lookup: CDR1 MRHNA, CDR2 SNTAGT. The CDR3 bases are TGTGCCAGCAGCCCGACCCCCAGCGACAATGAGCAGTTCTTC. The encoded protein is CASSPTPSDNEQFF.

This chain connects TRBV3-1 (or the pseudogene TRBV3-2) to TRBJ1-2, with 7 nucleotides matching TRBD1. This CDR3 has 15 amino acids. J lost 0 bases, V lost 3 bases, and 4 bases had no gene match. Germline V gives CDR1 LGHDT, CDR2 YNNKEL (reference sequence). The CDR3 is CASSQSGQTNYGYTF. CDR3 DNA sequence: TGTGCCAGCAGCCAGTCGGGACAGACTAACTATGGCTACACCTTC.

J is TRBJ2-7 and V is TRBV28; tentative D call: TRBD2 (5 bases). CDR1 and CDR2 from the germline V gene are MDHEN and SYDVKM. The CDR3 loop spans 14 amino acids. Between the trimmed V and J ends, which lost 2 bases and 3 bases, there was a span of 11 bases. The CDR3 here is CASSLPNDYYEQYF. The CDR3 nucleotides are TGTGCCAGCAGTTTACCGAACGACTACTACGAGCAGTACTTC.